These T cell receptor beta chains were read from a single sample in a study of shared clonotypes between healthy human individuals. TCRdb's table, derived via immunoSEQ multiplex PCR, lists solely in-frame clones and lacks some. The sample consists of 2.3 million or so clones, approximately 93% of them appearing once. Source material: naive CD4+ T cells from PBMCs. The source of these receptors is a man aged 18 to 29 in good health. Some clones in this sample may be carry-over from other donors' samples. CDR3s leave out the opening cysteine and the closing phenylalanine or tryptophan. Clone size, where shown, is once, few, many, or a class for clones that have expanded.

j_gene: TRBJ2-5; v_gene: TRBV6-6; abundance: NA; len: 13; CDR3aa: ASSSSDGGEETQY
j_gene: TRBJ2-5; v_gene: TRBV11-2; abundance: NA; len: 13; CDR3aa: ASRPLLRGQETQY
j_gene: TRBJ2-7; v_gene: TRBV9; abundance: NA; len: 11; CDR3aa: ASSAGQGGEQY
j_gene: TRBJ1-1; v_gene: TRBV2; abundance: once; len: 10; CDR3aa: ASGQGVIEAF
j_gene: TRBJ2-3; v_gene: TRBV4-3; abundance: NA; len: 14; CDR3aa: ASSQVRAGGSETQY
j_gene: TRBJ2-5; v_gene: TRBV9; abundance: NA; len: 12; CDR3aa: ASSAPFRQETQY
j_gene: TRBJ1-3; v_gene: TRBV5-1; abundance: NA; len: 14; CDR3aa: ASSPLPPGSENTIY
j_gene: TRBJ1-2; v_gene: TRBV6-5; abundance: NA; len: 11; CDR3aa: ASSRQETYGYT
j_gene: TRBJ2-1; v_gene: TRBV30; abundance: NA; len: 12; CDR3aa: AWSGILAANEQF
j_gene: TRBJ1-2; v_gene: TRBV28; abundance: NA; len: 10; CDR3aa: ASSWGGQGYT
j_gene: TRBJ2-5; v_gene: TRBV11-2; abundance: NA; len: 15; CDR3aa: ASTVYRVRGGQETQY
j_gene: TRBJ1-1; v_gene: TRBV4-1; abundance: NA; len: 15; CDR3aa: ASRPGAGGAWNTEAF
j_gene: TRBJ2-3; v_gene: TRBV28; abundance: NA; len: 15; CDR3aa: ASSSAYRLINPDTQY
j_gene: TRBJ2-1; v_gene: TRBV6-1; abundance: once; len: 11; CDR3aa: ASMQGWLDEQF
j_gene: TRBJ2-7; v_gene: TRBV11-2; abundance: once; len: 13; CDR3aa: ASSFDRGGPYEQY
j_gene: TRBJ1-3; v_gene: TRBV5-6; abundance: NA; len: 14; CDR3aa: ASSGDAGVSGNTIY
j_gene: TRBJ2-2; v_gene: TRBV7-7; abundance: NA; len: 12; CDR3aa: ASSQGQPPGELF
j_gene: TRBJ2-7; v_gene: TRBV5-1; abundance: NA; len: 14; CDR3aa: ASSHGRGAATYEQY
j_gene: TRBJ2-1; v_gene: TRBV11-2; abundance: once; len: 10; CDR3aa: ASSLLGNEQF
j_gene: TRBJ2-2; v_gene: TRBV6-1; abundance: NA; len: 10; CDR3aa: AIQSFTGELF